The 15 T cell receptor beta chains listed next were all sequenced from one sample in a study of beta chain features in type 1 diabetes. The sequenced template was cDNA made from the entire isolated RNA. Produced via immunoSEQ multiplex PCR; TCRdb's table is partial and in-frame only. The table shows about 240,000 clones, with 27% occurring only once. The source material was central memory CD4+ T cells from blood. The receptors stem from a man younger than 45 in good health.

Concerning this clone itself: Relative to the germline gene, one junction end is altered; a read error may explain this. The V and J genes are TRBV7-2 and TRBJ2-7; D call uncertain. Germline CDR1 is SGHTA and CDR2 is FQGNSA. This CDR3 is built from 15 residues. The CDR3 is CASSLGPPSSNEQYF. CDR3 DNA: TGTGCCAGCAGCTTAGGACCACCCTCCTCCAACGAGCAGTACTTC.

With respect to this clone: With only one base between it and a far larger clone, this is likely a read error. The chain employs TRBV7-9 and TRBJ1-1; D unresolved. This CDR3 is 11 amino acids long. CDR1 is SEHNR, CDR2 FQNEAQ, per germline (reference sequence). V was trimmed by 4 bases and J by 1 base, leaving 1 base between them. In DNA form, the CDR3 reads TGTGCCAGCAGCTGGAACACTGAAGCTTTCTTT. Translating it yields CASSWNTEAFF.

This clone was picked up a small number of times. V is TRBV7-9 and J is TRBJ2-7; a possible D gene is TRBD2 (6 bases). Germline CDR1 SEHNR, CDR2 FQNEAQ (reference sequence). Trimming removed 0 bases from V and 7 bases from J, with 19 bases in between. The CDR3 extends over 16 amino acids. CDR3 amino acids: CASSLASSGPRGEQYF. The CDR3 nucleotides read TGTGCCAGCAGCTTAGCGAGTTCGGGCCCCCGGGGGGAGCAGTACTTC.

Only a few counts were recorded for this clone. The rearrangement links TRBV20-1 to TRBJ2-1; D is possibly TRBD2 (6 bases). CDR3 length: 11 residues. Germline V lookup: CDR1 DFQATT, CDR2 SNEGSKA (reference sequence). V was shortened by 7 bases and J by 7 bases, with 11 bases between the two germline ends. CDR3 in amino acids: CSVRRVNEQFF. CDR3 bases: TGCAGTGTAAGGAGGGTTAATGAGCAGTTCTTC.

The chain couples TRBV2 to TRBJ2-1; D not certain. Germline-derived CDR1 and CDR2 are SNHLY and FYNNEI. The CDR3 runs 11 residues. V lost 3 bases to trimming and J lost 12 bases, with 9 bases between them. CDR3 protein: CASSDASRQFF. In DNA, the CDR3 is TGTGCCAGCAGTGACGCGTCCCGGCAGTTCTTC.

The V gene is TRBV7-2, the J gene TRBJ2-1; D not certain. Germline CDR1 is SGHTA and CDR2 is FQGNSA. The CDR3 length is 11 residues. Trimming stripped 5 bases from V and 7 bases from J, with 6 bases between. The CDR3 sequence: CASSVLNEQFF. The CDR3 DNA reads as TGTGCCAGCAGCGTCTTAAATGAGCAGTTCTTC.

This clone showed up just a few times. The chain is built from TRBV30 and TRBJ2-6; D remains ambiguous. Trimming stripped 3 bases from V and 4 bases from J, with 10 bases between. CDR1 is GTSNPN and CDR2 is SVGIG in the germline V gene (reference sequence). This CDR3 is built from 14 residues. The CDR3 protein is CAWRPTVGANVLTF. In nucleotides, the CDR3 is TGTGCCTGGAGGCCGACGGTGGGGGCCAACGTCCTGACTTTC.

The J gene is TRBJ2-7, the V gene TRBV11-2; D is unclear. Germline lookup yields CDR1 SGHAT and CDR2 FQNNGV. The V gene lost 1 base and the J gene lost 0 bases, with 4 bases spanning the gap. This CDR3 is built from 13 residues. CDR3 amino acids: CASSLGSSYEQYF. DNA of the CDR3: TGTGCCAGCAGCTTAGGGAGCTCCTACGAGCAGTACTTC.

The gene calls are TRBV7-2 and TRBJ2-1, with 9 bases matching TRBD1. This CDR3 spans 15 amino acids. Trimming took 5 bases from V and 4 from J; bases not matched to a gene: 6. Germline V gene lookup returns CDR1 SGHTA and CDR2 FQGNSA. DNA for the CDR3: TGTGCCAGCAGCCCGGACAGGGGCACTTACAATGAGCAGTTCTTC. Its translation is CASSPDRGTYNEQFF.

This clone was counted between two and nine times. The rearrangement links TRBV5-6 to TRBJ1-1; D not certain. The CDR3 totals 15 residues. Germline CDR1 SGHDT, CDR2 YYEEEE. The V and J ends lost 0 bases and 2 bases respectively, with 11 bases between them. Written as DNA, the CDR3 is TGTGCCAGCAGCTTGGACGGCCAACTCAACACTGAAGCTTTCTTT. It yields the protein CASSLDGQLNTEAFF.

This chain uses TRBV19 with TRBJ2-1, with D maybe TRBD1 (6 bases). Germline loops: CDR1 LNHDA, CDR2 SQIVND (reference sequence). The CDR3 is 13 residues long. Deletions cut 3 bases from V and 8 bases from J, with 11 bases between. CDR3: CASSIHREYEQFF. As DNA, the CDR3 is TGTGCCAGTAGTATTCACAGGGAGTATGAGCAGTTCTTC.

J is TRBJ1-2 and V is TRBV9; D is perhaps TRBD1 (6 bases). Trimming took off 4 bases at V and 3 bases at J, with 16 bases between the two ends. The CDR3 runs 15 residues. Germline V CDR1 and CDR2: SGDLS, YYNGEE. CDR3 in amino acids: CASSSGVNRDYGYTF. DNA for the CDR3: TGTGCCAGCAGCAGTGGTGTTAACAGGGACTATGGCTACACCTTC.

The CDR3 bases are TGTGCCAGCAGCTCAACAGGGATTAGGACAGATACGCAGTATTTT. As protein: CASSSTGIRTDTQYF. J is TRBJ2-3 and V is TRBV11-2; tentatively, D is TRBD1 (6 bases). The CDR3 is 15 amino acids. The V gene's germline CDR1 is SGHAT and CDR2 FQNNGV. With 4 bases removed from V and 3 bases from J, the gap between germline ends came to 14 bases.

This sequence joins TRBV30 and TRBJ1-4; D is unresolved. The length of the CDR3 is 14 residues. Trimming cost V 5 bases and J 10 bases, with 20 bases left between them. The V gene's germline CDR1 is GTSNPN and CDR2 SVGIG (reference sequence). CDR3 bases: TGTGCCTGGGGAAGTCGACCCGGGGTGGGAAAACTGTTTTTT. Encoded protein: CAWGSRPGVGKLFF.

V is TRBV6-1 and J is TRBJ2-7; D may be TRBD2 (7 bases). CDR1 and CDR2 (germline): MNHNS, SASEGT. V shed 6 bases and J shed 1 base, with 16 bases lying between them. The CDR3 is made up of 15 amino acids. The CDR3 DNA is TGTGCCAGCAGAGGGGGAGGGGGTGATTCCTACGAGCAGTACTTC. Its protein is CASRGGGGDSYEQYF.